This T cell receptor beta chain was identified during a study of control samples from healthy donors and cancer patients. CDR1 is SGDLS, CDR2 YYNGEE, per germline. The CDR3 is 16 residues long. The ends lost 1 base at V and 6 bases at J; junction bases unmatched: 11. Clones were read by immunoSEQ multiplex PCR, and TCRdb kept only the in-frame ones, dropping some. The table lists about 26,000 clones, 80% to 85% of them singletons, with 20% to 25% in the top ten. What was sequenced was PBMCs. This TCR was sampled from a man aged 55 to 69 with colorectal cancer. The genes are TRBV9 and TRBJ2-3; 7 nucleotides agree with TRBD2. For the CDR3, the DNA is TGTGCCAGCAGCGTAACCTTAGCGGGTGCCGCCGATACGCAGTATTTT. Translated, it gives CASSVTLAGAADTQYF.